This T cell receptor (beta chain) derives from a study of identical twins. TCRdb called the 5' RACE reads again in MiXCR, with one record for every CDR3 protein. The data show about 520,000 distinct CDR3 sequences, with 22% seen just once and 0.75% to 0.95% held by the top ten. This clonotype has just one count. Germline CDR1 and CDR2: SGHRS and YFSETQ. The CDR3 length is 17 residues. V gave up 4 bases and J gave up 1 base; unmatched junction bases: 9. These sequences were also reported in another study, on T cells expressing NK-cell markers. From that study: Each of about six donors carried dominant NKG2C+ clonotypes accounting for about 1.0-7.5% of CD8+ T cells. The same clonotypes also predominated in the CD3+CD56-NKG2C+ fraction of four donors.

The rearrangement uses TRBV5-1 and TRBJ2-1, with 9 bases that match TRBD1. The TCR comes from a woman between 18 and 30 years old in good health. Sequenced input: CD4+ T cells sorted from blood. The CDR3 bases are TGCGCCAGCAGCCCGGACAGGGGAGGTAGGTCCTACAATGAGCAGTTCTTC. Translated, it gives CASSPDRGGRSYNEQFF.